Detailed here is one T cell receptor beta chain. This specimen comes from a study of blood T cell repertoires in COVID-19. Clones were sequenced by immunoSEQ multiplex PCR, and TCRdb holds only the in-frame ones, with some missing. The table records about 130,000 clones, 70% to 85% of them present only once. The CDR3 contains 16 residues. The germline V gene has CDR1 KGHSY and CDR2 FQNENV. Trimming took off 2 bases at V and 0 bases at J, with 13 bases between the two ends. Input material: peripheral blood. This TCR derives from an elderly woman with acute or convalescent COVID-19. The chain carries TRBV16 and TRBJ1-1; D remains ambiguous. CDR3 sequence (DNA): TGTGCCAGCAGCCAAAGAACAAACCTGATGAACACTGAAGCTTTCTTT. Translating it yields CASSQRTNLMNTEAFF.